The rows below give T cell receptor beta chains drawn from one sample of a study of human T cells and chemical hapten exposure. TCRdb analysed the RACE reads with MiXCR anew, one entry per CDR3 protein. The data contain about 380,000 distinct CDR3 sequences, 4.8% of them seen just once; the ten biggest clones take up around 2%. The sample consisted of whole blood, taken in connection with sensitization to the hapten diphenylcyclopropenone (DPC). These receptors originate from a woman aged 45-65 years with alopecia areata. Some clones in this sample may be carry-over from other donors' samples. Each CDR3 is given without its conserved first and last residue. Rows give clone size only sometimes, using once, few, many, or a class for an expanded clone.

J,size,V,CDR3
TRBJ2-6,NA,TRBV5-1,ASSTGAGANVLT
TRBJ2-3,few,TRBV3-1,ASSPISEATQY
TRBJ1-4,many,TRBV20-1,SAEENNEKLF
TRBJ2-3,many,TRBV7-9,ASSFIQGETDTQY
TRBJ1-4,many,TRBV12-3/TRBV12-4,ASGPRGGGEKLF
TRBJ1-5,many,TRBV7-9,ASSLDRTANQPQH
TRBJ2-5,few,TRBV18,ASSPRQLQETQY
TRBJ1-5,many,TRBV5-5,ASSSTGSNQPQH
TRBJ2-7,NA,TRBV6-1,ASSEFPPALATYEQY
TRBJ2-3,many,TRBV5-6,ASIRTEKTDTQY
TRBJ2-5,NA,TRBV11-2,ASSLGAGGRQETQY